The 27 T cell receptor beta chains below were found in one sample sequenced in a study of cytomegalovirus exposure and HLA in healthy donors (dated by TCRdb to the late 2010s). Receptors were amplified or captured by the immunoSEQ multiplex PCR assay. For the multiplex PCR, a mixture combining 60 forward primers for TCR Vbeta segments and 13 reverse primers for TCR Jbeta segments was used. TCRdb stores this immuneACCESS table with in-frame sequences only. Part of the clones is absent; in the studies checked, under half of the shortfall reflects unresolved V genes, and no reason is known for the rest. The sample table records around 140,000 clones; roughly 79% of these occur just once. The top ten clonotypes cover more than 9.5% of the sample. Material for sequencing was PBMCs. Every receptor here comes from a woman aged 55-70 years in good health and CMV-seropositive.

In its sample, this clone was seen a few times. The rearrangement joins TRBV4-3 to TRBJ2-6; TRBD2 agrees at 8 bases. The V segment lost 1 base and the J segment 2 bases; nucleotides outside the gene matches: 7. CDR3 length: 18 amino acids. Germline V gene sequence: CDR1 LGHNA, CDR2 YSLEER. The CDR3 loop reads CASSQVTSGGPGANVLTF. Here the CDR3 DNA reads TGCGCCAGCAGCCAAGTAACTAGCGGAGGGCCTGGGGCCAACGTCCTGACTTTC.

The CDR3 is CASTNGNQPQHF. Written as DNA, the CDR3 is TGTGCCAGCACCAACGGTAATCAGCCCCAGCATTTT. V usage is TRBV28 and J usage is TRBJ1-5, with D uncertain. The CDR3 is 12 residues long. V gave up 7 bases and J gave up 4 bases, with 8 bases separating them. Germline CDR1 MDHEN, CDR2 SYDVKM.

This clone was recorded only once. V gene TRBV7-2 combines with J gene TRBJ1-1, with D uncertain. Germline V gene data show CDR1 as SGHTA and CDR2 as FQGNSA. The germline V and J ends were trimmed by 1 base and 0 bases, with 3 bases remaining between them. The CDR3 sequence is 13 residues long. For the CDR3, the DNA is TGTGCCAGCAGCTTAGGTATGAACACTGAAGCTTTCTTT. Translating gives CASSLGMNTEAFF.

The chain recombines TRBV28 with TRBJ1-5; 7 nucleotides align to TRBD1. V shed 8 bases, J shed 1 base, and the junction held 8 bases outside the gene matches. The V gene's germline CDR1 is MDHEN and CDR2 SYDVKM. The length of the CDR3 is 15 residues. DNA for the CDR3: TGTGCCAGCGGCCGACAGGGTGGCAGCAATCAGCCCCAGCATTTT. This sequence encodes CASGRQGGSNQPQHF.

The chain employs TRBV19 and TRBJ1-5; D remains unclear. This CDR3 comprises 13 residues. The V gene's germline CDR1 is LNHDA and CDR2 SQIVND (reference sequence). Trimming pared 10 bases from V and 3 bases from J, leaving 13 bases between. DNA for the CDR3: TGTGCCACCGAAGCCGGTCCCAATCAGCCCCAGCATTTT. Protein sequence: CATEAGPNQPQHF.

CDR3 nucleotide sequence: TGTGCCAGCAGCTTGGAGTCGTTGGCAGGCGAGCAGTACTTC. This sequence encodes CASSLESLAGEQYF. The chain joins TRBV5-4 to TRBJ2-7, with D unclear. This CDR3 is built from 14 residues. Germline V gene lookup returns CDR1 SGHNT and CDR2 YYREEE (reference sequence). Trimming left V 0 bases short and J 6 bases short, with 13 bases between.

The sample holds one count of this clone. DNA of the CDR3: TGTGCCAGCAGCTCCTCCGGACAGGGACACGGGTACGAGCAGTACTTC. It is translated as CASSSSGQGHGYEQYF. This sequence joins TRBV7-9 and TRBJ2-7, with 8 bases identical to TRBD1. Unmatched junction bases numbered 12, after V lost 4 bases and J lost 4 bases. This CDR3 is 16 amino acids long. The germline CDR1 and CDR2 sequences are SEHNR and FQNEAQ (reference sequence).

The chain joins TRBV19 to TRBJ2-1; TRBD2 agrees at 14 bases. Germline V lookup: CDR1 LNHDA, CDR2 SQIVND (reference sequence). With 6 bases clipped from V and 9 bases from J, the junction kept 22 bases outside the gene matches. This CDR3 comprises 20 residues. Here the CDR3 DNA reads TGTGCCAGTAGCCCTGTCGGGACTAGCGGGAGCGTCTCCCGGGGCGGTGAGCAGTTCTTC. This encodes CASSPVGTSGSVSRGGEQFF.

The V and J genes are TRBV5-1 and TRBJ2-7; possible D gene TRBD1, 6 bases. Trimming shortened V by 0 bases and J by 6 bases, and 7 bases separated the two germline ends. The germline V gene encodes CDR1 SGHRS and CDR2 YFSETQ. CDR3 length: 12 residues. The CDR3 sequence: CASSLVDSEQYF. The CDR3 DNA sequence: TGCGCCAGCAGCTTGGTGGACAGCGAGCAGTACTTC.

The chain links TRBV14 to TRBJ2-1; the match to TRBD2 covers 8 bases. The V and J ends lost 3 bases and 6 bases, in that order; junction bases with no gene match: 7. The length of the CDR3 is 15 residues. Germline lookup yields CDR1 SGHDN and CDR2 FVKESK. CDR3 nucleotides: TGTGCCAGCAGCCAGGGGGGGACTAGTCTCAATGAGCAGTTCTTC. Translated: CASSQGGTSLNEQFF.

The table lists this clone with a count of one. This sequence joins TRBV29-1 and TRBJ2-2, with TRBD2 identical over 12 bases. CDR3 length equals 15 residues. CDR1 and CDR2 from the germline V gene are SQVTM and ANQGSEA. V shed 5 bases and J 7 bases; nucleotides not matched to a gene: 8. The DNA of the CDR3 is TGCAGCGTTCGACTAGCGGGAGCGGTTGTCGGGGAGCTGTTTTTT. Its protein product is CSVRLAGAVVGELFF.

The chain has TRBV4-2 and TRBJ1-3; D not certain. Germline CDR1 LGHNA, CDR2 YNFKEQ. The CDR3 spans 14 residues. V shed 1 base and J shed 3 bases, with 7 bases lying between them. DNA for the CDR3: TGTGCCAGCAGCCAAGGAGGGTATGGAAACACCATATATTTT. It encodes CASSQGGYGNTIYF.

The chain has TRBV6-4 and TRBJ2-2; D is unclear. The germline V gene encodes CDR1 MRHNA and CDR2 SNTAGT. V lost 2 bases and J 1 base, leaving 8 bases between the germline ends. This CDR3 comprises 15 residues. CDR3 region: CASSDLGLNTGELFF. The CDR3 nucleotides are TGTGCCAGCAGTGACCTGGGCTTGAACACCGGGGAGCTGTTTTTT.

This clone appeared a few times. CDR3 sequence (DNA): TGTGCCAGCAGCTTAGATATAGGAGGTGGGGCCAACGTCCTGACTTTC. Protein product: CASSLDIGGGANVLTF. This chain uses TRBV7-9 with TRBJ2-6; a weak D match, TRBD2 (5 bases). The CDR3 is 16 residues long. Germline assignment: CDR1 SEHNR and CDR2 FQNEAQ (reference sequence). Trimming took 1 base from V and 3 from J, leaving 10 bases between them.

The CDR3 region has the DNA TGCGCCAGCAGCCAGGGCGGGGGCGCGTTGGAGACCCAGTACTTC. Translating it yields CASSQGGGALETQYF. This chain connects TRBV4-1 to TRBJ2-5, with D possibly TRBD2 on 7 matching bases. CDR3 length: 15 residues. Trimming removed 3 bases from V and 5 bases from J, with 16 bases in between. Looked up from germline, CDR1 is MGHRA and CDR2 is YSYEKL.

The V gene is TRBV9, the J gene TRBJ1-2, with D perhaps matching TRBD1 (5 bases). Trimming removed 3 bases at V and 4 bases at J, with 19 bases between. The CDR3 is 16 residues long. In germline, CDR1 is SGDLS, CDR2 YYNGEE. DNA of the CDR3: TGTGCCAGCAGCGCGAGGCATGGGGCAGACGTCTATGGCTACACCTTC. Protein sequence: CASSARHGADVYGYTF.

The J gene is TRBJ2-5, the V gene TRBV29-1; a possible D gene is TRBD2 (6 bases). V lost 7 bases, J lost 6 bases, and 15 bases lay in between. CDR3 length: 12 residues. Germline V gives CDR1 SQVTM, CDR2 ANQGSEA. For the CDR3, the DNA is TGCAGCGCCGGACCGGGAGACCAGACCCAGTACTTC. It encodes CSAGPGDQTQYF.

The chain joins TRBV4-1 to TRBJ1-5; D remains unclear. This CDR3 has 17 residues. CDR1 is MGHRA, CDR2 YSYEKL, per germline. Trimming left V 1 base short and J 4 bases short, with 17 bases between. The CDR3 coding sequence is TGCGCCAGCAGCCAAGGGTCATTCGGGTTCGGGAATCAGCCCCAGCATTTT. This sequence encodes CASSQGSFGFGNQPQHF.

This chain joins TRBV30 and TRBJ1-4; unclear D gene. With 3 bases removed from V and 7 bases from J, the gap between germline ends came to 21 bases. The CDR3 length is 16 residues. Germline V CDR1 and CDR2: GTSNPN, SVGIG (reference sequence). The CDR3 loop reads CAWSRGRAGSLEKLFF. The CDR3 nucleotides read TGTGCCTGGAGCCGAGGGAGGGCAGGAAGTCTTGAAAAACTGTTTTTT.

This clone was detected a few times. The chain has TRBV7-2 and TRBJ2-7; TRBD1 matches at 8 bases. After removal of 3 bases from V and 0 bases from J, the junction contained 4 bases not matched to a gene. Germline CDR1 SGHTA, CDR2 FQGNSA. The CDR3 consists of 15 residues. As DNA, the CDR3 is TGTGCCAGCAGCTTGGACAGGGATGTCTCCTACGAGCAGTACTTC. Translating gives CASSLDRDVSYEQYF.

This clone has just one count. The CDR3 sequence is CASSQDRVTGVGMDEQYF. The CDR3 DNA sequence: TGCGCCAGCAGCCAAGACCGAGTAACAGGGGTCGGTATGGACGAGCAGTACTTC. The chain employs TRBV4-3 and TRBJ2-7; TRBD1 matches 7 bases. Trimming cost V 0 bases and J 5 bases; bases outside gene matches: 16. Germline CDR1 LGHNA, CDR2 YSLEER. This CDR3 spans 18 amino acids.

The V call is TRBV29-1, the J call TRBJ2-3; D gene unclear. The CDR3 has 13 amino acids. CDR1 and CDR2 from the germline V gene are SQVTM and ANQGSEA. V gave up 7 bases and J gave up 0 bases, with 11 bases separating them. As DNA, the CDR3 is TGCAGCGCACAGACGGTTAGCACAGATACGCAGTATTTT. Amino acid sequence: CSAQTVSTDTQYF.

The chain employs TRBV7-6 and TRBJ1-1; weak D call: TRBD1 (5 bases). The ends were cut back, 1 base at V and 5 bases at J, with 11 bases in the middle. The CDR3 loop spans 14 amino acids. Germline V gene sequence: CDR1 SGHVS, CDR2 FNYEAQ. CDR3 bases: TGTGCCAGCAGCTTAGGGTTGGGGGGAACTGAAGCTTTCTTT. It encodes CASSLGLGGTEAFF.

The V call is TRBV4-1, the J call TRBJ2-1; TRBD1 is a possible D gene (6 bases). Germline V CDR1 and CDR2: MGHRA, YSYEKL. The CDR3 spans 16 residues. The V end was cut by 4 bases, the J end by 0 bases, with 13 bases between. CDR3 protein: CASSPRQEPSYNEQFF. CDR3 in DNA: TGCGCCAGCAGCCCGAGACAGGAGCCCTCCTACAATGAGCAGTTCTTC.

The CDR3 loop is CASSADGSTTDTQYF. The CDR3 DNA sequence: TGTGCCAGCAGCGCCGACGGGAGTACCACAGATACGCAGTATTTT. V usage is TRBV9 and J usage is TRBJ2-3, with a weak D call TRBD2 (6 bases). The CDR3 spans 15 residues. V lost 3 bases, J lost 2 bases, and 13 bases lay in between. Germline CDR1 reads SGDLS; CDR2 reads YYNGEE.

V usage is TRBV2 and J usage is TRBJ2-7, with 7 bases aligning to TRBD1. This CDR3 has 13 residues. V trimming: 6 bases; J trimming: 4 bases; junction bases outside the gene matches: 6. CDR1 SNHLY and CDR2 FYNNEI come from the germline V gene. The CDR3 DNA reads TGTGCCAGCAGGCATACAGGGGTTTACGAGCAGTACTTC. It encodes CASRHTGVYEQYF.

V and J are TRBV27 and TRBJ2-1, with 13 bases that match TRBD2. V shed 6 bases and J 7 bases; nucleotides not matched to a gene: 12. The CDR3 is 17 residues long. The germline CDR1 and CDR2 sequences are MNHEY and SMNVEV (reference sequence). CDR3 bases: TGTGCCAGCAGCCACGGACTAGCGGGAGTGGGTTGGAATGAGCAGTTCTTC. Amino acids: CASSHGLAGVGWNEQFF.